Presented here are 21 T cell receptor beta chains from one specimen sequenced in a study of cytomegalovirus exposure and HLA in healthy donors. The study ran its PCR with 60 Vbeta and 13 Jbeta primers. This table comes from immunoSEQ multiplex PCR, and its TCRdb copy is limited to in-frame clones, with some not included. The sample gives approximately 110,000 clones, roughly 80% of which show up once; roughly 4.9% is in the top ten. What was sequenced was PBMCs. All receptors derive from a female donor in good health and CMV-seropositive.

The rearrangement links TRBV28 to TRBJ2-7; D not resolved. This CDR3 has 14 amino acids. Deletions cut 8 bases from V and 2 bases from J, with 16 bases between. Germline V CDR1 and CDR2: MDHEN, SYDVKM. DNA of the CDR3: TGTGCCAGCTCAACCGGCGCAGGAACCTACGAGCAGTACTTC. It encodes CASSTGAGTYEQYF. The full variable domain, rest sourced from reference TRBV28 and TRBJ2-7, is DVKVTQSSRYLVKRTGEKVFLECVQDMDHENMFWYRQDPGLGLRLIYFSYDVKMKEKGDIPEGYSVSREKKERFSLILESASTNQTSMYLCASSTGAGTYEQYFGPGTRLTVT.

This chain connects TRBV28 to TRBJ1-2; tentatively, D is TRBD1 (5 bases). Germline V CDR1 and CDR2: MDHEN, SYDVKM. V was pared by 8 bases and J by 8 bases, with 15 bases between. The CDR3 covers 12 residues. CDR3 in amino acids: CASGYPHRGYTF. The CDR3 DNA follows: TGTGCCAGCGGATACCCACACAGGGGCTACACCTTC.

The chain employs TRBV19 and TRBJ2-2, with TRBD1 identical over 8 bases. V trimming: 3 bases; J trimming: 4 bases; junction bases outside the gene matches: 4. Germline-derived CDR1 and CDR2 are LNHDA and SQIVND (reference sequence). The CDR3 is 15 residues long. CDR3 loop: CASSITTGVTGELFF. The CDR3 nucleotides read TGTGCCAGTAGTATTACGACAGGGGTCACCGGGGAGCTGTTTTTT.

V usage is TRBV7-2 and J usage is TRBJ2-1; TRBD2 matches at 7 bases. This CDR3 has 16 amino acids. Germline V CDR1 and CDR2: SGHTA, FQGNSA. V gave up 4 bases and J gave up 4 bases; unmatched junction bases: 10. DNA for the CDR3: TGTGCCAGCAGCTCCCGAGCGGGGATCATTTACAATGAGCAGTTCTTC. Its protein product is CASSSRAGIIYNEQFF.

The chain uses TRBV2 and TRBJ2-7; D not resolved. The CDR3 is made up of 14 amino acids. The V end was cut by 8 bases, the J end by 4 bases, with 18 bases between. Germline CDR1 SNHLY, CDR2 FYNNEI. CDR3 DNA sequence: TGTGCCAGCCGATCAATTACCTCCCGGTACGAGCAGTACTTC. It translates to CASRSITSRYEQYF.

CDR3 sequence (DNA): TGTGCCAGCAGGCCTCGGTGGACTGAAGCTTTCTTT. It specifies CASRPRWTEAFF. V and J are TRBV6-1 and TRBJ1-1; D unresolved. V lost 6 bases to trimming and J lost 5 bases, with 10 bases between them. Germline CDR1 reads MNHNS; CDR2 reads SASEGT. The CDR3 spans 12 residues.

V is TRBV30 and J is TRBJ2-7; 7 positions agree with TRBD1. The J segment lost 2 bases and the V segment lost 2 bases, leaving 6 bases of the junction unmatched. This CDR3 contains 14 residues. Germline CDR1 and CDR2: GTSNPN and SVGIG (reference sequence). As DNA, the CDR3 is TGTGCCTGGAGTCCTGGTGACAGGGCCTACGAGCAGTACTTC. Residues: CAWSPGDRAYEQYF. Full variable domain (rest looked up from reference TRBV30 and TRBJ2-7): SQTIHQWPATLVQPVGSPLSLECTVEGTSNPNLYWYRQAAGRGLQLLFYSVGIGQISSEVPQNLSASRPQDRQFILSSKKLLLSDSGFYLCAWSPGDRAYEQYFGPGTRLTVT.

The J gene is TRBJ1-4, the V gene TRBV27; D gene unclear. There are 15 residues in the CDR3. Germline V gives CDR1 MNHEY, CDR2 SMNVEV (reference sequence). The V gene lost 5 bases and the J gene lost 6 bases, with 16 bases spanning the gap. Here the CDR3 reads CASSPIEEVDEKLFF. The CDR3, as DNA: TGTGCCAGCAGTCCCATTGAGGAGGTCGATGAAAAACTGTTTTTT.

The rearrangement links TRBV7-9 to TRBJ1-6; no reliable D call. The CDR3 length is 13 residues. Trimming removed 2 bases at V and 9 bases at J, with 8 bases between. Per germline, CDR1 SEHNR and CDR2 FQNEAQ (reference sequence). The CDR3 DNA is TGTGCCAGCAGCTTACAGGTCGGTTCACCCCTCCACTTT. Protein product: CASSLQVGSPLHF.

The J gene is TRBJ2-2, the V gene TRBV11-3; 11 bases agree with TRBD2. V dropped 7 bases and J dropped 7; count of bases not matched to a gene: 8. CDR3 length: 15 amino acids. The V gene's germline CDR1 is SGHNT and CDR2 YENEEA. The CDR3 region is CASKRTSGSNGELFF. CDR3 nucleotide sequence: TGTGCCAGCAAACGCACTAGCGGGAGTAACGGGGAGCTGTTTTTT.

DNA for the CDR3: TGTGCCAGCAGCCACTTGACAGGGTGGATGGAAACTGAAGCTTTCTTT. It translates to CASSHLTGWMETEAFF. The chain combines TRBV4-2 with TRBJ1-1, with TRBD1 identical over 7 bases. The V segment lost 3 bases and the J segment 5 bases; nucleotides outside the gene matches: 12. Per the germline V gene, CDR1 is LGHNA and CDR2 is YNFKEQ. CDR3 length: 16 residues.

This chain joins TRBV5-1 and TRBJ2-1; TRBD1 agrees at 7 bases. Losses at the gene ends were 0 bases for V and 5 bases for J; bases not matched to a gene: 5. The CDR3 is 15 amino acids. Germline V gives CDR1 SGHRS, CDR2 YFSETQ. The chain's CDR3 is CASSLGGGLDNEQFF. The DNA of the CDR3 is TGCGCCAGCAGCTTGGGAGGGGGCTTAGACAATGAGCAGTTCTTC.

The CDR3 region has the DNA TGTGCCAGCAGCTTTCAGGTTGGGGCGGCCGAGCAGTACTTC. The encoded protein is CASSFQVGAAEQYF. This sequence joins TRBV5-5 and TRBJ2-7; a possible D gene is TRBD1 (5 bases). CDR1 and CDR2 from the germline V gene are SGHKS and YYEKEE (reference sequence). The germline V and J ends were trimmed by 2 bases and 6 bases, with 15 bases remaining between them. The CDR3 contains 14 residues.

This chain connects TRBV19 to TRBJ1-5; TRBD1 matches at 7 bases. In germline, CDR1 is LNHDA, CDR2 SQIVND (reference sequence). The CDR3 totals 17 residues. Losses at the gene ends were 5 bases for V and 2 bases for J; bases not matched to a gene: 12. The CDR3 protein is CASSLLGEGAGNQPQHF. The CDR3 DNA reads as TGTGCCAGTAGTCTCCTGGGCGAGGGGGCTGGCAATCAGCCCCAGCATTTT.

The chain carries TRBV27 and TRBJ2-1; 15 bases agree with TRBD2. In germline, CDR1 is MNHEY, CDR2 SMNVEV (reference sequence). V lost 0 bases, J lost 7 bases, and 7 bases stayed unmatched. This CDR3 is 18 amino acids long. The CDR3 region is CASSLSWTSGRAKNEQFF. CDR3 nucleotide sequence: TGTGCCAGCAGTTTATCGTGGACTAGCGGGAGGGCCAAGAATGAGCAGTTCTTC.

In nucleotides, the CDR3 is TGTGCCAGCAGCCCGGGACAGGATCGTTTCACCGGGGAGCTGTTTTTT. Translated, it gives CASSPGQDRFTGELFF. The genes are TRBV14 and TRBJ2-2; 8 nucleotides align to TRBD1. The CDR3 extends over 16 amino acids. The ends lost 4 bases at V and 4 bases at J; junction bases unmatched: 8. Germline lookup yields CDR1 SGHDN and CDR2 FVKESK.

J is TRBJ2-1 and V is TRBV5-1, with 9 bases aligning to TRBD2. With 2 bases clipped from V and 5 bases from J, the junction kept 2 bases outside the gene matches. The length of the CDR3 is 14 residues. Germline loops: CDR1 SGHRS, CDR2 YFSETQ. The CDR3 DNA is TGCGCCAGCAGCTTCCAGCGGGAGGACAATGAGCAGTTCTTC. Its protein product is CASSFQREDNEQFF.

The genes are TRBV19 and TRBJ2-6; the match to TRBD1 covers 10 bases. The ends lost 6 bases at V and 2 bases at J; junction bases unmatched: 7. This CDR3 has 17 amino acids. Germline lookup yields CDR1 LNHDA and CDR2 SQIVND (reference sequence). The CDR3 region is CASRDSGTGAGANVLTF. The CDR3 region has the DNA TGTGCCAGTAGGGACTCGGGGACAGGGGCTGGGGCCAACGTCCTGACTTTC.

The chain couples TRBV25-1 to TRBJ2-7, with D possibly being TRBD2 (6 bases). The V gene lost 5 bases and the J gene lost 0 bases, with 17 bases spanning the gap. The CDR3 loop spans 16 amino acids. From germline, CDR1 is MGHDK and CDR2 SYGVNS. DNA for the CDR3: TGTGCCAGCAGTTCATGGGAGAGGGGACTCTCCTACGAGCAGTACTTC. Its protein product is CASSSWERGLSYEQYF.

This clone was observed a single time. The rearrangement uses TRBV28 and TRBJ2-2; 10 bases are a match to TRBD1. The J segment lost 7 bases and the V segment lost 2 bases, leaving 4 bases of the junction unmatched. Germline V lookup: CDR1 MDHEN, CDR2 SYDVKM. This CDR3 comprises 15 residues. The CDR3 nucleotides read TGTGCCAGCAGTTTAGGGACAGGGGACATCGGGGAGCTGTTTTTT. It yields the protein CASSLGTGDIGELFF.

CDR3 in amino acids: CASRPTGGGGYTF. Written as DNA, the CDR3 is TGTGCCAGCAGACCCACAGGGGGAGGTGGCTACACCTTC. The chain uses TRBV7-2 and TRBJ1-2; TRBD1 matches at 8 bases. Germline loops: CDR1 SGHTA, CDR2 FQGNSA. This CDR3 region has 13 residues. The ends lost 6 bases at V and 7 bases at J; junction bases unmatched: 7.